This entry lists 20 T cell receptor beta chains sequenced from one sample in a study of Tregs in tolerant kidney transplant recipients. The data were produced by immunoSEQ multiplex PCR, yet TCRdb's version contains in-frame clones alone and is incomplete. Of about 15,000 clones listed, over 85% are singletons. The source material was CD8+ T cells from blood. The source is a human donor in good health.

The chain combines TRBV7-9 with TRBJ1-3; D is perhaps TRBD1 (5 bases). Per germline, CDR1 SEHNR and CDR2 FQNEAQ (reference sequence). Trimming left V 2 bases short and J 0 bases short, with 8 bases between. The CDR3 has 15 residues. CDR3 region: CASSLMTVSGNTIYF. In DNA, the CDR3 is TGTGCCAGCAGCTTAATGACAGTCTCTGGAAACACCATATATTTT. The variable domain in full, with the rest retrieved from reference TRBV7-9 and TRBJ1-3, is DTGVSQNPRHKITKRGQNVTFRCDPISEHNRLYWYRQTLGQGPEFLTYFQNEAQLEKSRLLSDRFSAERPKGSFSTLEIQRTEQGDSAMYLCASSLMTVSGNTIYFGEGSWLTVV.

The V and J genes are TRBV13 and TRBJ1-1, with TRBD1 matching 8 bases. CDR3 length: 14 residues. Per the germline V gene, CDR1 is PRHDT and CDR2 is FYEKMQ (reference sequence). Trimming took 5 bases from V and 3 from J; bases not matched to a gene: 5. The CDR3 region has the DNA TGTGCCAGCAGCACGATGACAGGGGACACTGAAGCTTTCTTT. The encoded protein is CASSTMTGDTEAFF. Filled out from reference TRBV13 and TRBJ1-1, the complete variable domain reads AAGVIQSPRHLIKEKRETATLKCYPIPRHDTVYWYQQGPGQDPQFLISFYEKMQSDKGSIPDRFSAQQFSDYHSELNMSSLELGDSALYFCASSTMTGDTEAFFGQGTRLTVV.

This clone was detected only once. The rearrangement links TRBV11-2 to TRBJ1-1; no clear D gene. V was pared by 1 base and J by 8 bases, with 11 bases between. Germline CDR1 SGHAT, CDR2 FQNNGV. The CDR3 is 13 residues long. The CDR3 coding sequence is TGTGCCAGCAGCTTAGGGGGTGGAGGAGAAGCTTTCTTT. Its translation is CASSLGGGGEAFF.

The count of this clone is one. The V call is TRBV6-5, the J call TRBJ2-1; TRBD2 aligns across 10 bases. Trimming removed 5 bases from V and 8 bases from J; junction bases left unmatched: 9. Germline V gene data show CDR1 as MNHEY and CDR2 as SVGAGI. This CDR3 is built from 15 residues. The CDR3 here is CASSQSAGGLDEQFF. CDR3 sequence (DNA): TGTGCCAGCAGTCAGTCAGCGGGAGGGCTCGATGAGCAGTTCTTC.

The chain has TRBV19 and TRBJ2-1; D is tentatively TRBD1 or TRBD2 (5 bases each). The CDR3 has 14 amino acids. Germline V gene sequence: CDR1 LNHDA, CDR2 SQIVND (reference sequence). V lost 5 bases to trimming and J lost 3 bases, with 11 bases between them. The CDR3 protein is CASSQGADYNEQFF. The CDR3 nucleotides are TGTGCCAGTAGTCAGGGAGCGGACTACAATGAGCAGTTCTTC.

The chain uses TRBV30 and TRBJ2-7, with a possible D match to TRBD2 (5 bases). The germline V gene encodes CDR1 GTSNPN and CDR2 SVGIG (reference sequence). CDR3 length: 12 amino acids. The V and J ends lost 2 bases and 6 bases respectively, with 11 bases between them. CDR3 loop: CAWSYGVGEQYF. DNA of the CDR3: TGTGCCTGGAGTTACGGGGTGGGCGAGCAGTACTTC. The complete variable domain, with remaining parts taken from reference TRBV30 and TRBJ2-7, reads SQTIHQWPATLVQPVGSPLSLECTVEGTSNPNLYWYRQAAGRGLQLLFYSVGIGQISSEVPQNLSASRPQDRQFILSSKKLLLSDSGFYLCAWSYGVGEQYFGPGTRLTVT.

V gene TRBV29-1 combines with J gene TRBJ1-1, with 8 nucleotides matching TRBD1. J was trimmed by 6 bases and V by 7 bases; bases with no gene match: 10. There are 13 residues in the CDR3. Germline assignment: CDR1 SQVTM and CDR2 ANQGSEA. CDR3 sequence reads: CSARNRGSAEAFF. CDR3 DNA: TGCAGCGCTAGGAACAGGGGGTCGGCTGAAGCTTTCTTT.

This chain connects TRBV29-1 to TRBJ2-7; possibly TRBD1 for D (5 bases). V lost 4 bases, J lost 3 bases, and 16 bases lay in between. Germline V CDR1 and CDR2: SQVTM, ANQGSEA. This CDR3 contains 14 residues. The CDR3 reads CSVVFGATNYEQYF. The CDR3 nucleotides read TGCAGCGTTGTGTTTGGGGCGACCAACTACGAGCAGTACTTC.

Worth noting for this clone: A read error may account for a junction end that differs from germline. The chain uses TRBV6-6 and TRBJ2-5; D possibly corresponds to TRBD2 (5 bases). This CDR3 has 13 amino acids. CDR1 MNHNY and CDR2 SVGAGI come from the germline V gene (reference sequence). The CDR3 nucleotides read TGTGCCAGCAGTTACTCGAGCGGAACTCTAAGGCACTTC. It codes for CASSYSSGTLRHF.

This clone was observed once. The chain is built from TRBV30 and TRBJ2-1; tentatively, D is TRBD2 (6 bases). The CDR3 spans 14 residues. Between the trimmed V and J ends, which lost 2 bases and 10 bases, there was a span of 18 bases. Germline V gene data show CDR1 as GTSNPN and CDR2 as SVGIG (reference sequence). The CDR3 spells CAWSFSSRGEEQFF. For the CDR3, the DNA is TGTGCCTGGAGTTTCTCGTCACGCGGGGAAGAGCAGTTCTTC.

The chain employs TRBV19 and TRBJ1-3; weak D call: TRBD1 (5 bases). V was cut by 5 bases and J by 4 bases, with 9 bases left in between. Germline CDR1 and CDR2: LNHDA and SQIVND (reference sequence). The CDR3 covers 13 residues. CDR3 nucleotides: TGTGCCAGTAGTGAGGGACCCGGAAACACCATATATTTT. It codes for CASSEGPGNTIYF.

This clone was seen only once. An end of the junction does not agree with germline; a read error may underlie this. J is TRBJ2-3 and V is TRBV4-2; 8 nucleotides match TRBD2. Germline V lookup: CDR1 LGHNA, CDR2 YNFKEQ. The CDR3 is 16 residues long. The CDR3 reads CASTQERTSPTDTQYF. CDR3 nucleotide sequence: TGTGCCAGCACCCAAGAACGGACTAGCCCCACAGATACGCAGTATTTT.

The rearrangement links TRBV7-9 to TRBJ2-1; 10 nucleotides align to TRBD2. Trimming cost V 5 bases and J 2 bases; bases outside gene matches: 6. Germline V gene sequence: CDR1 SEHNR, CDR2 FQNEAQ (reference sequence). This CDR3 has 16 residues. The CDR3 sequence: CASSTSSGRAYNEQFF. The CDR3 DNA sequence: TGTGCCAGCAGCACTTCGAGCGGGAGGGCCTACAATGAGCAGTTCTTC.

The rearrangement joins TRBV10-3 to TRBJ2-7, with a weak D call TRBD1 (5 bases). The V gene lost 4 bases and the J gene lost 6 bases, with 16 bases spanning the gap. The length of the CDR3 is 14 residues. The germline V gene has CDR1 ENHRY and CDR2 SYGVKD. The CDR3 bases are TGTGCCATCAGTGGTGGGCAGGGCCCTCTCGAGCAGTACTTC. Translated, it gives CAISGGQGPLEQYF.

The J gene is TRBJ2-7, the V gene TRBV6-1; 7 bases are shared with TRBD2. Germline-derived CDR1 and CDR2 are MNHNS and SASEGT. This CDR3 region has 18 residues. Unmatched junction bases numbered 15, after V lost 4 bases and J lost 0 bases. CDR3 DNA sequence: TGTGCCAGCAGTGCACCCAAAGGGCTAGCGGCAAGCTCCTACGAGCAGTACTTC. Residues: CASSAPKGLAASSYEQYF.

The V call is TRBV30, the J call TRBJ2-2; D ambiguous. Germline lookup yields CDR1 GTSNPN and CDR2 SVGIG (reference sequence). The CDR3 has 11 residues. Deletions cut 0 bases from V and 8 bases from J, with 4 bases between. Here the CDR3 DNA reads TGTGCCTGGAGTGTACCTGGGGAGCTGTTTTTT. This translates into CAWSVPGELFF.

The rearrangement uses TRBV4-3 and TRBJ1-5; unclear D gene. Germline assignment: CDR1 LGHNA and CDR2 YSLEER. The V and J ends lost 0 bases and 1 base respectively, with 7 bases between them. The CDR3 runs to 15 residues. The CDR3 loop reads CASSQDRGSNQPQHF. The CDR3 DNA sequence: TGCGCCAGCAGCCAAGATCGAGGGAGCAATCAGCCCCAGCATTTT.

This chain joins TRBV7-2 and TRBJ2-1; D is unresolved. CDR1 SGHTA and CDR2 FQGNSA come from the germline V gene. The V end was cut by 3 bases, the J end by 2 bases, with 2 bases between. This CDR3 is built from 12 residues. This CDR3 reads CASSLAYNEQFF. The DNA of the CDR3 is TGTGCCAGCAGCTTGGCCTACAATGAGCAGTTCTTC.

This chain links TRBV2 with TRBJ2-1, with TRBD1 matching over 12 bases. CDR3 size: 14 residues. Trimming at V came to 8 bases and at J to 7 bases, leaving 6 bases not matched to a gene. Germline CDR1 reads SNHLY; CDR2 reads FYNNEI. CDR3 bases: TGTGCCAGCTGGGGGACAGGGGGCGAGAATGAGCAGTTCTTC. Translated: CASWGTGGENEQFF. Complete variable domain (other parts from reference TRBV2 and TRBJ2-1): EPEVTQTPSHQVTQMGQEVILRCVPISNHLYFYWYRQILGQKVEFLVSFYNNEISEKSEIFDDQFSVERPDGSNFTLKIRSTKLEDSAMYFCASWGTGGENEQFFGPGTRLTVL.

The rearrangement joins TRBV27 to TRBJ1-2; 8 bases are a match to TRBD1. CDR1 and CDR2 (germline): MNHEY, SMNVEV (reference sequence). V shed 5 bases and J 7 bases; nucleotides not matched to a gene: 12. The CDR3 runs to 15 residues. Here the CDR3 reads CASSPHTGQGRGYTF. As DNA, the CDR3 is TGTGCCAGCAGTCCACACACCGGACAGGGCCGTGGCTACACCTTC.